The 21 T cell receptor beta chains reported below all come from one sample, sequenced in a study of T-cell reconstitution after alpha-beta-depleted transplantation in children. Preparing the TCRbeta library involved the use of unique molecular identifiers. TCRdb re-analysed the PCR reads in MiXCR, keeping a single row per CDR3 protein. The table has 670,000 or so distinct CDR3 sequences, 10% to 15% seen once; the top ten hold about 0.79%. Sequencing used PBMCs, obtained before TCRalphabeta/CD19-depleted stem cell transplant. These receptors were taken from a girl aged 2 to 9 with congenital amegakaryocytic thrombocytopenia, due to receive a stem cell transplant.

CDR3: CSAGTGLTTEAFF. CDR3 nucleotide sequence: TGCAGTGCTGGGACAGGGTTGACCACTGAAGCTTTCTTT. V and J are TRBV20-1 and TRBJ1-1, with 9 bases matching TRBD1. Germline CDR1 and CDR2: DFQATT and SNEGSKA (reference sequence). The CDR3 totals 13 residues. The J segment lost 4 bases and the V segment lost 5 bases, leaving 5 bases of the junction unmatched.

The genes are TRBV15 and TRBJ2-2; 7 nucleotides align to TRBD2. The CDR3 spans 17 residues. The germline V gene encodes CDR1 LNHNV and CDR2 YYDKDF (reference sequence). Unmatched junction bases numbered 10, after V lost 0 bases and J lost 6 bases. The DNA of the CDR3 is TGTGCCACCAGCAGAGATTACGGCGGGAGACGGGCCGGGGAGCTGTTTTTT. This encodes CATSRDYGGRRAGELFF.

This clonotype has only a few counts. This chain uses TRBV9 with TRBJ1-5; the match to TRBD1 covers 10 bases. The V and J ends lost 2 bases and 7 bases, in that order; junction bases with no gene match: 6. CDR1 and CDR2 from the germline V gene are SGDLS and YYNGEE. The CDR3 spans 15 residues. This chain's CDR3 is CASSVRTGGGQPQHF. The CDR3 bases are TGTGCCAGCAGCGTTCGGACAGGGGGAGGGCAGCCCCAGCATTTT.

As concerns this clonotype: This may be a read error, as it is one base from a much larger clone. In nucleotides, the CDR3 is TGTGCCAGCAGCGTAGGGGCAGGGGTAGTCTATGGCGACACCTTC. As protein: CASSVGAGVVYGDTF. The J gene is TRBJ1-2, the V gene TRBV9; D perhaps matches TRBD1 (6 bases). Germline loops: CDR1 SGDLS, CDR2 YYNGEE. The CDR3 covers 15 residues.

This clonotype was counted ten times or more. The rearrangement joins TRBV20-1 to TRBJ1-3; 7 nucleotides agree with TRBD1. There are 15 residues in the CDR3. J was trimmed by 4 bases and V by 6 bases; bases with no gene match: 12. Germline values: CDR1 DFQATT, CDR2 SNEGSKA (reference sequence). This CDR3 reads CSASKGQLGGNTIYF. The CDR3 DNA reads as TGCAGTGCATCCAAGGGACAGCTAGGAGGAAACACCATATATTTT.

CDR3 in DNA: TGTGCCAGCAGTGACCCGAGCTGGGCGGAGACCCAGTACTTC. This translates into CASSDPSWAETQYF. J is TRBJ2-5 and V is TRBV25-1; no firm D call. CDR3 size: 14 residues. V was shortened by 3 bases and J by 5 bases, with 13 bases between the two germline ends. In germline, CDR1 is MGHDK, CDR2 SYGVNS.

Ten or more counts support this clonotype. This rearrangement joins TRBV7-9 to TRBJ1-2, with 9 bases fitting TRBD1. Per germline, CDR1 SEHNR and CDR2 FQNEAQ (reference sequence). The CDR3 loop spans 16 amino acids. Trimming at V came to 2 bases and at J to 1 base, leaving 5 bases not matched to a gene. Written as DNA, the CDR3 is TGTGCCAGCAGCTTAAAAGGGACAGGGCTTAACTATGGCTACACCTTC. Its translation is CASSLKGTGLNYGYTF.

This clonotype was picked up a small number of times. J is TRBJ1-1 and V is TRBV10-3; D gene ambiguous. Trimming took 3 bases from V and 1 from J, leaving 6 bases between them. Germline CDR1 ENHRY, CDR2 SYGVKD. The CDR3 runs to 13 residues. The CDR3 spells CAISDVGNTEAFF. The CDR3 region has the DNA TGTGCCATCAGTGATGTTGGGAACACTGAAGCTTTCTTT.

DNA of the CDR3: TGTGCCTGGAGTGTACCACAGGGAAGCAATCAGCCCCAGCATTTT. Its protein product is CAWSVPQGSNQPQHF. The chain has TRBV30 and TRBJ1-5; maybe TRBD1 (6 bases). The germline CDR1 and CDR2 sequences are GTSNPN and SVGIG (reference sequence). The CDR3 contains 15 residues. The ends were cut back, 0 bases at V and 1 base at J, with 10 bases in the middle.

This clonotype was seen a few times. V is TRBV12-3 or TRBV12-4 and J is TRBJ2-7, with 7 bases lining up with TRBD2. J gave up 6 bases and V 7 bases, and 9 bases lay outside the gene matches. The CDR3 covers 13 residues. The CDR3 bases are TGTGCCAGCACCCTCAGCGGGAAAGGCGAGCAGTACTTC. It translates to CASTLSGKGEQYF.

This clonotype has a count of ten or more. The rearrangement joins TRBV10-3 to TRBJ2-7; D gene uncertain. V shed 3 bases and J shed 2 bases, with 11 bases lying between them. The germline gives CDR1 ENHRY, CDR2 SYGVKD. There are 14 residues in the CDR3. CDR3 DNA: TGTGCCATCAGTGACCCGACGGATACCTACGAGCAGTACTTC. It is translated as CAISDPTDTYEQYF.

At least ten counts were recorded for this clonotype. The V call is TRBV20-1, the J call TRBJ2-7; weak D call: TRBD2 (6 bases). V lost 5 bases and J lost 1, with 12 bases in between. The CDR3 consists of 13 residues. Germline V gives CDR1 DFQATT, CDR2 SNEGSKA (reference sequence). The CDR3 sequence is CSAGTGLSYEQYF. The CDR3 bases are TGCAGTGCTGGGACTGGGCTATCCTACGAGCAGTACTTC.

The J gene is TRBJ2-1, the V gene TRBV20-1, with a weak D call TRBD2 (5 bases). Per the germline V gene, CDR1 is DFQATT and CDR2 is SNEGSKA (reference sequence). The V end lost 0 bases, the J end lost 1 base, and 16 bases lay between the germline ends. This CDR3 has 17 amino acids. CDR3 DNA: TGCAGTGCTAGAGATCCGAGGGAGTTCAGGTCCTACAATGAGCAGTTCTTC. Translating gives CSARDPREFRSYNEQFF.

Notes on this clonotype: Sequence at one end of the junction differs from germline and may be a read error. The chain combines TRBV20-1 with TRBJ2-1; possible D gene TRBD1, 5 bases. Germline V CDR1 and CDR2: DFQATT, SNEGSKA (reference sequence). The CDR3 is 16 amino acids. CDR3: CCARDSDRAYYNEQFF. The CDR3 nucleotides are TGCTGTGCTAGAGATTCTGACAGAGCCTACTACAATGAGCAGTTCTTC.

The V gene is TRBV7-9, the J gene TRBJ2-5; TRBD2 aligns across 7 bases. V trimming: 6 bases; J trimming: 4 bases; junction bases outside the gene matches: 14. This CDR3 spans 16 amino acids. The germline CDR1 and CDR2 sequences are SEHNR and FQNEAQ (reference sequence). CDR3 region: CASSPGASSGRETQYF. The CDR3 DNA sequence: TGTGCCAGCAGTCCAGGTGCGTCTAGCGGACGAGAGACCCAGTACTTC.

There are a few counts of this clonotype. This chain links TRBV5-1 with TRBJ2-3; D is perhaps TRBD1 (5 bases). This CDR3 is 17 amino acids long. CDR1 is SGHRS, CDR2 YFSETQ, per germline. Trimming cost V 0 bases and J 3 bases, with 17 bases left between them. In DNA form, the CDR3 reads TGCGCCAGCAGCTTGGCCTTAGGGCAGGGTTGGACAGATACGCAGTATTTT. Translating it yields CASSLALGQGWTDTQYF.

The table lists this clonotype with many counts. CDR3 in amino acids: CASRRQAIYEQYF. In DNA, the CDR3 is TGTGCCAGCAGGCGGCAGGCGATCTACGAGCAGTACTTC. The chain has TRBV2 and TRBJ2-7, with D hard to call. This CDR3 spans 13 amino acids. The germline V gene encodes CDR1 SNHLY and CDR2 FYNNEI. V was trimmed by 6 bases and J by 3 bases, leaving 12 bases between them.

The CDR3 loop reads CARMRYANTGELFF. The CDR3 bases are TGTGCCCGAATGCGATACGCGAACACCGGGGAGCTGTTTTTT. The chain combines TRBV30 with TRBJ2-2; D gene uncertain. This CDR3 has 14 residues. The germline V gene encodes CDR1 GTSNPN and CDR2 SVGIG (reference sequence). V lost 8 bases to trimming and J lost 0 bases, with 13 bases between them.

This clonotype was recorded at least ten times. The J gene is TRBJ1-2, the V gene TRBV29-1; 10 bases fit TRBD1. The CDR3 has 17 amino acids. Per the germline V gene, CDR1 is SQVTM and CDR2 is ANQGSEA. The ends lost 1 base at V and 8 bases at J; junction bases unmatched: 16. The CDR3 reads CSVEGKRDRGALLGYTF. The CDR3 DNA reads as TGCAGCGTTGAAGGGAAACGGGACAGGGGAGCCTTATTGGGCTACACCTTC.

This clonotype was seen many times. The chain employs TRBV20-1 and TRBJ1-1, with D tentatively TRBD1 (5 bases). The CDR3 is made up of 15 amino acids. V was pared by 6 bases and J by 4 bases, with 21 bases between. The germline CDR1 and CDR2 sequences are DFQATT and SNEGSKA (reference sequence). The CDR3 nucleotides are TGCAGTGCAAGACCCCCGGGACCCCGGGGCACTGAAGCTTTCTTT. This encodes CSARPPGPRGTEAFF.

This clonotype was recorded at least ten times. The V call is TRBV7-9, the J call TRBJ2-1; 7 nucleotides align to TRBD2. This CDR3 is 15 amino acids long. Per the germline V gene, CDR1 is SEHNR and CDR2 is FQNEAQ (reference sequence). V lost 5 bases to trimming and J lost 7 bases; unmatched junction nucleotides: 11. The CDR3 loop is CASSAPIGRGNEQFF. DNA for the CDR3: TGTGCCAGCAGCGCCCCCATAGGGCGGGGGAATGAGCAGTTCTTC.